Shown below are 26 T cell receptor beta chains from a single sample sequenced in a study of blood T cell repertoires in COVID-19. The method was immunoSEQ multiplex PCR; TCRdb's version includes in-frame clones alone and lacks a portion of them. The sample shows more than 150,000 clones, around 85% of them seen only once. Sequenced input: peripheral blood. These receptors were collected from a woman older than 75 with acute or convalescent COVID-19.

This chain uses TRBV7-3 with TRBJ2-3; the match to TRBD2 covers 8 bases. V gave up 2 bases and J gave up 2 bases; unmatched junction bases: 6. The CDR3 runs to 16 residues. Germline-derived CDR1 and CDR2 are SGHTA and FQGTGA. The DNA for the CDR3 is TGTGCCAGCAGCTTAGGCATTAGCGGGATCACAGATACGCAGTATTTT. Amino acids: CASSLGISGITDTQYF.

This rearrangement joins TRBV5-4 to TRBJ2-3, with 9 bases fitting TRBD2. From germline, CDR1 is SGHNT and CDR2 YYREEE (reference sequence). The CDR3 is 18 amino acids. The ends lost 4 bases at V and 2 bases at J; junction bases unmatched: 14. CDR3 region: CASSGGGGLAGTTDTQYF. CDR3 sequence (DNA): TGTGCCAGCAGCGGTGGGGGAGGGCTAGCGGGGACCACAGATACGCAGTATTTT. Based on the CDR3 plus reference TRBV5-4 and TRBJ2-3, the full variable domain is ETGVTQSPTHLIKTRGQQVTLRCSSQSGHNTVSWYQQALGQGPQFIFQYYREEENGRGNFPPRFSGLQFPNYSSELNVNALELDDSALYLCASSGGGGLAGTTDTQYFGPGTRLTVL.

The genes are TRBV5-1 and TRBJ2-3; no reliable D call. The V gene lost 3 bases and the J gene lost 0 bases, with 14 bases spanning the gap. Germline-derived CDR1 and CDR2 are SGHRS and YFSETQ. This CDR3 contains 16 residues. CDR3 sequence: CASSSPRSTSTDTQYF. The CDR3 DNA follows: TGCGCCAGCAGCTCCCCACGGTCTACTAGCACAGATACGCAGTATTTT.

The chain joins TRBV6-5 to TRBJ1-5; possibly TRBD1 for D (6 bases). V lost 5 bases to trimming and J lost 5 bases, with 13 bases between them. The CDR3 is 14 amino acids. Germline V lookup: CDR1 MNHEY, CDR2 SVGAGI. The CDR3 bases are TGTGCCAGCAGTCCCGCACAGGGCCATCAGCCCCAGCATTTT. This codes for CASSPAQGHQPQHF.

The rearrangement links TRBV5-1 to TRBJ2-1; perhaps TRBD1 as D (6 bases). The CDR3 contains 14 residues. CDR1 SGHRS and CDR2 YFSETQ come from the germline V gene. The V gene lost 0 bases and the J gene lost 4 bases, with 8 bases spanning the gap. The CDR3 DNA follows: TGCGCCAGCAGCTTGGGGACAGTTTACAATGAGCAGTTCTTC. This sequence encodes CASSLGTVYNEQFF.

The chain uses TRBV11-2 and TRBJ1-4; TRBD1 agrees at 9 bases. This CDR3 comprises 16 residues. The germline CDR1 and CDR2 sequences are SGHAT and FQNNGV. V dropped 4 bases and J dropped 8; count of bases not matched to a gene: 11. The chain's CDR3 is CASSSLHRDRDEKLFF. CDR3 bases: TGTGCCAGCAGCTCCCTTCACCGGGACAGGGACGAAAAACTGTTTTTT.

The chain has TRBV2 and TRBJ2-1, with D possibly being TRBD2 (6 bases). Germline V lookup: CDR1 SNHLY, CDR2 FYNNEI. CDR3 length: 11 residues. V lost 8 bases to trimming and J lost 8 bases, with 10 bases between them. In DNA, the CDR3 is TGTGCCAGCGGGGGGTGGGATGAGCAGTTCTTC. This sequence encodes CASGGWDEQFF.

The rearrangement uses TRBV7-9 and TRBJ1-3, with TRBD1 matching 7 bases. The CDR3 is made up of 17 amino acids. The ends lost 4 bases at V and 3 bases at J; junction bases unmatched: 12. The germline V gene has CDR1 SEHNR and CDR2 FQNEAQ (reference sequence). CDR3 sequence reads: CASSSTPGQNFGNTIYF. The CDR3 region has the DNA TGTGCCAGCAGCTCTACCCCGGGACAGAACTTTGGAAACACCATATATTTT. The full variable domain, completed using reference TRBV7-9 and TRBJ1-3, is DTGVSQNPRHKITKRGQNVTFRCDPISEHNRLYWYRQTLGQGPEFLTYFQNEAQLEKSRLLSDRFSAERPKGSFSTLEIQRTEQGDSAMYLCASSSTPGQNFGNTIYFGEGSWLTVV.

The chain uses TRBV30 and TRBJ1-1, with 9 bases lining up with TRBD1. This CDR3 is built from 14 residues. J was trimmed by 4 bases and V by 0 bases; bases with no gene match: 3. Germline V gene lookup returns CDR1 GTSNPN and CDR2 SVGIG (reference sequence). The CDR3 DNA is TGTGCCTGGAGTGTTACAGGGGGCGTCACTGAAGCTTTCTTT. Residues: CAWSVTGGVTEAFF. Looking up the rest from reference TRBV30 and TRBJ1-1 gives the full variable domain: SQTIHQWPATLVQPVGSPLSLECTVEGTSNPNLYWYRQAAGRGLQLLFYSVGIGQISSEVPQNLSASRPQDRQFILSSKKLLLSDSGFYLCAWSVTGGVTEAFFGQGTRLTVV.

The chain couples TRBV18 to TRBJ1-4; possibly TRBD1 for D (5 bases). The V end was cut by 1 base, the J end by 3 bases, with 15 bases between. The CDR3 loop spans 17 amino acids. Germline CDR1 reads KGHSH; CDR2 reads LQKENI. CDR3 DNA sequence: TGTGCCAGCTCACCACGCGAAGGGGAAAAAGCTAATGAAAAACTGTTTTTT. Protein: CASSPREGEKANEKLFF.

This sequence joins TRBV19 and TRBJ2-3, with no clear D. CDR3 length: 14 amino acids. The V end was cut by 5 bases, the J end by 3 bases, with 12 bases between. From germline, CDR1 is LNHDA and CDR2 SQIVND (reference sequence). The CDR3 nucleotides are TGTGCCAGTAGTGCCTTAATCGCGACAGATACGCAGTATTTT. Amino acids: CASSALIATDTQYF. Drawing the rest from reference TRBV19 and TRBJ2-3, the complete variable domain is DGGITQSPKYLFRKEGQNVTLSCEQNLNHDAMYWYRQDPGQGLRLIYYSQIVNDFQKGDIAEGYSVSREKKESFPLTVTSAQKNPTAFYLCASSALIATDTQYFGPGTRLTVL.

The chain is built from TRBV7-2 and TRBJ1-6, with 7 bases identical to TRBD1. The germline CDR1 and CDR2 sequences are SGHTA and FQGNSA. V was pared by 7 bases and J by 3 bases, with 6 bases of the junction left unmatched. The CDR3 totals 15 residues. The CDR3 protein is CASNVRQGYNSPLHF. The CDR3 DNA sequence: TGTGCCAGCAACGTACGACAGGGCTATAATTCACCCCTCCACTTT.

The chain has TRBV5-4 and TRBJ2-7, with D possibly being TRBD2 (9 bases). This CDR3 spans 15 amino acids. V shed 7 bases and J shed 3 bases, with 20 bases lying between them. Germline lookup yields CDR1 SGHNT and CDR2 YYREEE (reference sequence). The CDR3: CASGGGDRPNYEQYF. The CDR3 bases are TGTGCCAGCGGCGGGGGGGACAGGCCGAACTACGAGCAGTACTTC.

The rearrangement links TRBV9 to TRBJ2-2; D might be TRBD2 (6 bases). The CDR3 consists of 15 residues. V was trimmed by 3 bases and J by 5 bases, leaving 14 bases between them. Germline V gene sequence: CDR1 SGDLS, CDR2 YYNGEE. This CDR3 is CASSAGTSTTGELFF. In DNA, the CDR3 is TGTGCCAGCAGCGCGGGGACTTCAACTACCGGGGAGCTGTTTTTT.

CDR3 sequence reads: CASTGSGGSQPQHF. Written as DNA, the CDR3 is TGTGCCAGCACCGGCTCCGGGGGTAGTCAGCCCCAGCATTTT. The V and J genes are TRBV2 and TRBJ1-5; possibly TRBD1 for D (5 bases). This CDR3 is 14 amino acids long. Per the germline V gene, CDR1 is SNHLY and CDR2 is FYNNEI. Trimming pared 7 bases from V and 6 bases from J, leaving 16 bases between.

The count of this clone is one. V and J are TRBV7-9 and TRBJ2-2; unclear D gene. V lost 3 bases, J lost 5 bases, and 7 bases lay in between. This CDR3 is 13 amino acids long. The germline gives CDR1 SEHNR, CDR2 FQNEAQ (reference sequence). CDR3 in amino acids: CASSFRFTGELFF. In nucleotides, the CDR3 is TGTGCCAGCAGCTTCAGGTTTACCGGGGAGCTGTTTTTT.

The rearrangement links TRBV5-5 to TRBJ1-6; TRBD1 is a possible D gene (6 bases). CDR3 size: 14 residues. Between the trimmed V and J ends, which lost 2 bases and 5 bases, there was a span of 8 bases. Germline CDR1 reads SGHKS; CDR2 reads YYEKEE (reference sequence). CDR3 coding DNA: TGTGCCAGCAGCTTCTGGACAGATAATTCACCCCTCCACTTT. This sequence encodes CASSFWTDNSPLHF.

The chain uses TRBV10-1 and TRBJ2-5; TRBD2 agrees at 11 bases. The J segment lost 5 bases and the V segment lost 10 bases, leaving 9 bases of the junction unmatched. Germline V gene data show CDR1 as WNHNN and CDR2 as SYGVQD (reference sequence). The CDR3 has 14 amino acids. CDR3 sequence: CAKIAGGPIETQYF. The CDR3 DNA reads TGCGCCAAAATAGCGGGGGGGCCTATCGAGACCCAGTACTTC.

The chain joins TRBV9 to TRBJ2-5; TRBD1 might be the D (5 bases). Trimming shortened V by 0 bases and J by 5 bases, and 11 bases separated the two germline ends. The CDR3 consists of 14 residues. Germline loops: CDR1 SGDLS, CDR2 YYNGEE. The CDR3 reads CASSVGQMRETQYF. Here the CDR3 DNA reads TGTGCCAGCAGCGTAGGACAGATGCGGGAGACCCAGTACTTC.

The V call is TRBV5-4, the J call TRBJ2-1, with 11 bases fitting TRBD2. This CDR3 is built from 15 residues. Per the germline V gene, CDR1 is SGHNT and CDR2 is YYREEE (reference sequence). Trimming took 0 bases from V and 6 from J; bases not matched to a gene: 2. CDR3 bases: TGTGCCAGCAGCTTGGGCACTAGCGGGAGCAATGAGCAGTTCTTC. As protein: CASSLGTSGSNEQFF.

The CDR3 region is CASSRIFQGRGTDTQYF. As DNA, the CDR3 is TGTGCCAGCAGCCGCATTTTTCAGGGTAGGGGCACAGATACGCAGTATTTT. The chain combines TRBV5-8 with TRBJ2-3, with D possibly matching TRBD1 (5 bases). The germline gives CDR1 SGHTS, CDR2 YDEGEE. The length of the CDR3 is 17 residues. V lost 4 bases and J 1 base, leaving 19 bases between the germline ends.

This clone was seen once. CDR3 sequence (DNA): TGCACCAGCAGCCAAAACAAGCAGGGGGCCTCCTCCTACGAGCAGTACTTC. Its protein product is CTSSQNKQGASSYEQYF. The chain joins TRBV1 to TRBJ2-7; the table's D call of TRBD1 was not tested on the DNA. TRBV1 is assigned pseudogene status. CDR3 length equals 17 residues.

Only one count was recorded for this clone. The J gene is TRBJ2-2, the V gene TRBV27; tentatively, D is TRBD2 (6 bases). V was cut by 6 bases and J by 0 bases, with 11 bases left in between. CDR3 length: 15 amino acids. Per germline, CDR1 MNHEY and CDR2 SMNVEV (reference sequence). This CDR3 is CASRGGTANTGELFF. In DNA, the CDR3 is TGTGCCAGCAGAGGAGGGACCGCGAACACCGGGGAGCTGTTTTTT.

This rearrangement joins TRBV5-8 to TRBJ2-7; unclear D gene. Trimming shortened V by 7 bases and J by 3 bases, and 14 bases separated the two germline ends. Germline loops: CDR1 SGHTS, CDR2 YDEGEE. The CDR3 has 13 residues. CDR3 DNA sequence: TGTGCCAGCTGTACAGCACCTCTCTACGAGCAGTACTTC. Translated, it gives CASCTAPLYEQYF.

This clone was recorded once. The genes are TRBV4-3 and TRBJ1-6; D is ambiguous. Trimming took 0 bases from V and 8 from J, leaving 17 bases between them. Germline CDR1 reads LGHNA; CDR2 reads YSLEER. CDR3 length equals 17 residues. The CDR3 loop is CASSQDRGLLGDSPLHF. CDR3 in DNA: TGCGCCAGCAGCCAAGACCGAGGACTGCTTGGGGATTCACCCCTCCACTTT.

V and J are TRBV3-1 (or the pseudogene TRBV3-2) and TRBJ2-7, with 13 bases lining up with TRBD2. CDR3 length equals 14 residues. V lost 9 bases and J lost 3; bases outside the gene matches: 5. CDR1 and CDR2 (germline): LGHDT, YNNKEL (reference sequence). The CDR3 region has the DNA TGTGCCAGATGGGGACTAGCGGGAATCTACGAGCAGTACTTC. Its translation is CARWGLAGIYEQYF.